Listed here are 10 T cell receptor beta chains from one sample, sequenced in a study of metastatic and nonmetastatic thyroid tumors. Treatment of any kind had been given to no patient before thyroid surgery. TCRdb called clones again from the PCR reads with MiXCR. Here the sample spans about 30,000 clones, 25% to 30% being singletons. Input material: blood. These receptors all stem from a female donor with papillary thyroid cancer or a benign thyroid nodule (not recorded which). Some clones in this sample may be carry-over from other donors' samples.

The genes are TRBV9 and TRBJ2-5, with D perhaps TRBD1 or TRBD2 (5 bases each). There are 14 residues in the CDR3. CDR1 is SGDLS, CDR2 YYNGEE, per germline. Trimming shortened V by 0 bases and J by 3 bases, and 9 bases separated the two germline ends. The CDR3 loop reads CASSVGGVEETQYF. CDR3 coding DNA: TGTGCCAGCAGCGTAGGAGGGGTGGAAGAGACCCAGTACTTC. The complete variable domain, with remaining parts taken from reference TRBV9 and TRBJ2-5, reads DSGVTQTPKHLITATGQRVTLRCSPRSGDLSVYWYQQSLDQGLQFLIQYYNGEERAKGNILERFSAQQFPDLHSELNLSSLELGDSALYFCASSVGGVEETQYFGPGTRLLVL.

The chain recombines TRBV20-1 with TRBJ2-7; TRBD2 agrees at 11 bases. The V and J ends lost 1 base and 2 bases, in that order; junction bases with no gene match: 1. This CDR3 has 14 residues. Germline CDR1 is DFQATT and CDR2 is SNEGSKA (reference sequence). This CDR3 is CSARGSGGAYEQYV. The CDR3 nucleotides are TGCAGTGCTAGAGGTAGCGGGGGGGCCTACGAGCAGTACGTC.

This clone was detected only once. The J gene is TRBJ1-2, the V gene TRBV30; D is uncertain. Germline V gene lookup returns CDR1 GTSNPN and CDR2 SVGIG (reference sequence). The V gene lost 0 bases and the J gene lost 0 bases, with 5 bases spanning the gap. This CDR3 contains 13 residues. CDR3 bases: TGTGCCTGGAGTGTGGAAGCTAACTATGGCTACACCTTC. It codes for CAWSVEANYGYTF.

Here the CDR3 DNA reads TGCGCCAGCAGCCAAGGCACATGGGGTCAGCCCCAGCATTTT. This translates into CASSQGTWGQPQHF. The chain has TRBV4-1 and TRBJ1-5, with D hard to call. Germline-derived CDR1 and CDR2 are MGHRA and YSYEKL. The CDR3 covers 14 residues. The V end lost 1 base, the J end lost 6 bases, and 10 bases lay between the germline ends.

This clone was counted many times. This chain joins TRBV4-3 and TRBJ2-1, with 7 bases that match TRBD2. Per germline, CDR1 LGHNA and CDR2 YSLEER. The CDR3 contains 15 residues. J gave up 12 bases and V 0 bases, and 11 bases lay outside the gene matches. The CDR3 here is CASSQDETSYTTQFF. The CDR3 DNA sequence: TGCGCCAGCAGCCAAGACGAGACTAGCTATACGACGCAGTTCTTC.

The chain has TRBV11-2 and TRBJ1-6; D unclear. The germline gives CDR1 SGHAT, CDR2 FQNNGV. The CDR3 runs 15 residues. The germline V and J ends were trimmed by 0 bases and 0 bases, with 3 bases remaining between them. The CDR3 region has the DNA TGTGCCAGCAGCTTAGACAGCTCCTATAATTCACCCCTCCACTTT. This translates into CASSLDSSYNSPLHF.

Within the sample, this clone is medium-sized (0.01 to 0.1%). V and J are TRBV12-3 or TRBV12-4 and TRBJ2-3; D is unresolved. V was clipped by 4 bases and J by 4 bases, with 9 bases between them. The CDR3 consists of 13 residues. The CDR3 sequence is CASSYTSADTQYF. CDR3 bases: TGTGCCAGCAGTTATACCTCGGCAGATACGCAGTATTTT.

This clone has ten or more counts. This chain joins TRBV4-1 and TRBJ2-7; 7 bases fit TRBD2. The V and J ends lost 4 bases and 9 bases, in that order; junction bases with no gene match: 21. The CDR3 has 17 residues. CDR1 is MGHRA, CDR2 YSYEKL, per germline. CDR3 region: CASSPDETASGRDAQYF. The CDR3 DNA is TGCGCCAGCAGCCCGGACGAGACCGCTAGCGGAAGGGATGCGCAGTACTTC.

The rearrangement uses TRBV6-1 and TRBJ2-2; 7 nucleotides align to TRBD1. Per germline, CDR1 MNHNS and CDR2 SASEGT. The CDR3 is 14 amino acids. After removal of 6 bases from V and 1 base from J, the junction contained 2 bases not matched to a gene. The chain's CDR3 is CASRGTVNTGELFF. In DNA form, the CDR3 reads TGTGCCAGCAGGGGGACAGTGAACACCGGGGAGCTGTTTTTT.

This clone showed up just once. V is TRBV11-2 and J is TRBJ2-7; D is tentatively TRBD1 or TRBD2 (5 bases each). The CDR3 contains 13 residues. From germline, CDR1 is SGHAT and CDR2 FQNNGV. V lost 6 bases and J 3 bases, leaving 12 bases between the germline ends. The CDR3 sequence is CASSPRELYEQYF. Written as DNA, the CDR3 is TGTGCCAGCAGTCCCAGGGAGCTCTACGAGCAGTACTTC.